This TCR beta chain was found in a study of cytotoxic CD8 clonotypes in ibrutinib-treated CLL. To note about this clone: Its specificity is not known.

The germline V and J ends were trimmed by 3 bases and 7 bases, with 10 bases remaining between them. CDR3 length: 14 amino acids. The germline V gene encodes CDR1 MNHEY and CDR2 SVGAGI. Study-wide results and caveats: Samples from sustained-remission and progressing patients were taken at different times. Public clonotypes, rarely seen, contracted or held steady on treatment. Pretreatment clonality was elevated relative to age-matched healthy donors and paralleled circulating CD8+ T-cell counts.

Depths of 1 in 200,000 to 1 in 1 million T cells were the sequencing target. Sequenced by immunoSEQ multiplex PCR; TCRdb stores in-frame clones only, minus some. This sample has about 89,000 clones, with 78% found just once. The sample consisted of PBMCs, taken after 12 months of ibrutinib treatment. The clonotype was recovered from a human donor with chronic lymphocytic leukemia. The V gene is TRBV6-5, the J gene TRBJ1-6; perhaps TRBD1 as D (5 bases). The CDR3, as DNA: TGTGCCAGCAGTTATCTCGGGGCGAATTCACCCCTCCACTTT. This sequence encodes CASSYLGANSPLHF.